This T cell receptor beta chain comes out of a study of pediatric ulcerative colitis. As concerns this clone: Its target is unknown.

Whole-study findings and limits: Two rectal clonotypes were found only in ulcerative colitis patients, all of them.

This table comes from immunoSEQ multiplex PCR, and its TCRdb copy is limited to in-frame clones, with some not included. The sample yields tens of thousands of clones, approximately 87% seen once. The CDR3 totals 15 residues. Deletions cut 0 bases from V and 5 bases from J, with 12 bases between. Germline values: CDR1 SGHRS, CDR2 YFSETQ. The gene calls are TRBV5-1 and TRBJ1-5, with D maybe TRBD1 (6 bases). The TCR comes from a boy aged 5-17 years who was a control in a study of pediatric ulcerative colitis. The sequencing sample was made of blood. The CDR3 region is CASSLEAGAHQPQHF. The CDR3 DNA reads as TGCGCCAGCAGCTTGGAAGCGGGGGCGCATCAGCCCCAGCATTTT.